This TCR beta chain appears in the sequencing data of a study of blood T cell repertoires in COVID-19. Study summary: Samples taken during acute and convalescent COVID-19 were collected in the United States, Italy and Spain. T cells, B-cell-depleted T cells, or PBMCs supplied cDNA or gDNA.

Participants had their cohort set by participant-reported clinical history. Recovered participants had two consecutive negative NP/OP PCR tests, healthcare professional clearance, or symptom resolution. Germline-derived CDR1 and CDR2 are LGHDT and YNNKEL (reference sequence). The CDR3 sequence is 14 residues long. V lost 8 bases and J lost 4; bases outside the gene matches: 5. TCRdb's table, derived via immunoSEQ multiplex PCR, lists solely in-frame clones and lacks some. The sample shows 150,000 or so clones, roughly 80% of them seen only once. This TCR was sampled from a woman between 45 and 65 years old who had recovered from COVID-19. V and J are TRBV3-1 (or the pseudogene TRBV3-2) and TRBJ1-6; TRBD1 aligns across 7 bases. Sequenced material: PBMCs or T cells enriched from blood (not recorded which). The CDR3 loop reads CASSGQFYNSPLHF. CDR3 bases: TGTGCCAGCTCGGGACAGTTTTATAATTCACCCCTCCACTTT.